This TCR beta chain was recovered during a study of cytomegalovirus exposure and HLA in healthy donors. Primers: 60 Vbeta forward and 13 Jbeta reverse. Sequencing was performed with immunoSEQ multiplex PCR; in TCRdb, only in-frame clones are kept and a portion is missing. The sample carries under 130,000 clones, around 75% recorded once. This clone was picked up a small number of times. Germline lookup yields CDR1 MNHEY and CDR2 SVGAGI. Trimming shortened V by 2 bases and J by 6 bases, and 11 bases separated the two germline ends. The CDR3 has 15 residues. This chain uses TRBV6-5 with TRBJ1-6, with D possibly matching TRBD1 (5 bases). The sequence was collected from a man under 40 in good health and CMV-seronegative. The specimen was PBMCs. Here the CDR3 DNA reads TGTGCCAGCAGTTACGACCCGGGGGTTAATTCACCCCTCCACTTT. Translated, it gives CASSYDPGVNSPLHF.